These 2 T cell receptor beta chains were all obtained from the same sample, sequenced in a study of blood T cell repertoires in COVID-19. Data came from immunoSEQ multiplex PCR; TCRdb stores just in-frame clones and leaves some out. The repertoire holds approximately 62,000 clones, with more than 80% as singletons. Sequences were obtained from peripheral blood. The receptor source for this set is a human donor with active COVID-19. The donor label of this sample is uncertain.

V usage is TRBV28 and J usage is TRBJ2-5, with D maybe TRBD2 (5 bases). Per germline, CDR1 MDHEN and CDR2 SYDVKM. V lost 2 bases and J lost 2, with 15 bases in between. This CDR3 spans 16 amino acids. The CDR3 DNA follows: TGTGCCAGCAGTTTAAGCCCAGCGGCGTATCAAGAGACCCAGTACTTC. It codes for CASSLSPAAYQETQYF.

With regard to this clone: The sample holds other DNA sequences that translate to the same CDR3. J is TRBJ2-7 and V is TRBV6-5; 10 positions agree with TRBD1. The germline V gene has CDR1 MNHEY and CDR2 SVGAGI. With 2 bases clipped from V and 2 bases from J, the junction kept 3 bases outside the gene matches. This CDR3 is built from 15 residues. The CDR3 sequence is CASSYRGQGTYEQYF. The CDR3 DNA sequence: TGTGCCAGCAGTTACCGGGGACAGGGGACCTACGAGCAGTACTTC.